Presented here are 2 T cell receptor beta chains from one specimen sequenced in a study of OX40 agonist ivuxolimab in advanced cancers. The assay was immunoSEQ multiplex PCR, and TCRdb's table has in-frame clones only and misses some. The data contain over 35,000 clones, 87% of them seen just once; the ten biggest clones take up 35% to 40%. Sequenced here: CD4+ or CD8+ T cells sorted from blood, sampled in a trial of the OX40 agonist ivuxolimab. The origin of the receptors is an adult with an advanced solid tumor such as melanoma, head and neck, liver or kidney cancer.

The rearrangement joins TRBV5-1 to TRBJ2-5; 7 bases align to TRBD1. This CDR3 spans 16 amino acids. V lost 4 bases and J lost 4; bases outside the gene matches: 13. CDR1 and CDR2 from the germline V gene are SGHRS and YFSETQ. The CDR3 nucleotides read TGCGCCAGCAGCCCCGGAGCCGGGACAGTGGGAGAGACCCAGTACTTC. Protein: CASSPGAGTVGETQYF. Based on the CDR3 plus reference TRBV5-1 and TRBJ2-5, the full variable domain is KAGVTQTPRYLIKTRGQQVTLSCSPISGHRSVSWYQQTPGQGLQFLFEYFSETQRNKGNFPGRFSGRQFSNSRSEMNVSTLELGDSALYLCASSPGAGTVGETQYFGPGTRLLVL.

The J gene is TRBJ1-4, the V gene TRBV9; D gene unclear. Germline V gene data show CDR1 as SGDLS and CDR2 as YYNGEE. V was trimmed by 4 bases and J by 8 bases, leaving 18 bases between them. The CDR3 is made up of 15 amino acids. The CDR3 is CASSPREGLDEKLFF. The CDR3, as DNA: TGTGCCAGCAGCCCCCGAGAAGGGTTGGACGAAAAACTGTTTTTT.